Below are 2 T cell receptor beta chains sequenced from a single sample in a study of cytomegalovirus exposure and HLA in healthy donors. This PCR relied on a set of 60 Vbeta primers and 13 Jbeta primers. Clones were read by immunoSEQ multiplex PCR, and TCRdb kept only the in-frame ones, dropping some. The sample holds around 130,000 clones; just under 75% are singletons and the top ten take approximately 7%. The specimen sequenced was PBMCs. These receptor sequences come from a middle-aged man in good health and CMV-seropositive.

This clone came up a few times. This chain joins TRBV18 and TRBJ1-6; 10 nucleotides line up with TRBD1. The CDR3 contains 18 residues. CDR1 is KGHSH and CDR2 is LQKENI in the germline V gene. Germline trimming cut 1 base from V and 8 bases from J; bases unmatched to any gene: 11. CDR3 sequence: CASSPRQTGGGSDSPLHF. The CDR3 bases are TGTGCCAGCTCACCACGGCAGACAGGGGGCGGTTCGGATTCACCCCTCCACTTT.

The chain recombines TRBV5-1 with TRBJ2-2; 12 bases are a match to TRBD2. This CDR3 has 16 amino acids. Unmatched junction bases numbered 3, after V lost 5 bases and J lost 1 base. Germline assignment: CDR1 SGHRS and CDR2 YFSETQ. CDR3 DNA: TGCGCCAGCAGTAGACTAGCGGGAGTGAACACCGGGGAGCTGTTTTTT. Its protein is CASSRLAGVNTGELFF.